The 13 T cell receptor beta chains given below trace back to one sample, sequenced in a study of human T cells and chemical hapten exposure. From the RACE reads, TCRdb called clonotypes with MiXCR, one entry per CDR3 protein. The repertoire holds 150,000 to 200,000 distinct CDR3 sequences, with more than 20% as singletons. Time point: patch test 3, about 24 weeks after DPC sensitization. Treatment defined: therapeutic diphenylcyclopropenone sensitization with weekly scalp DPC. Material: whole blood, obtained in connection with sensitization to the hapten diphenylcyclopropenone (DPC). These receptors came from a woman between 40 and 50 years old with alopecia areata. Some clones in this sample may be carry-over from other donors' samples.

The table lists this clonotype with a few counts. The chain combines TRBV11-2 with TRBJ1-1; D not resolved. Germline-derived CDR1 and CDR2 are SGHAT and FQNNGV. The V gene lost 6 bases and the J gene lost 10 bases, with 12 bases spanning the gap. There are 11 residues in the CDR3. In DNA form, the CDR3 reads TGTGCCAGCAGTCGTCCGGAGGTAGCTTTCTTT. Translation: CASSRPEVAFF.

This clonotype came up many times. The chain carries TRBV29-1 and TRBJ1-5, with 8 bases that match TRBD1. The trim removed 4 bases at V and 4 bases at J, leaving 3 bases unmatched. Germline assignment: CDR1 SQVTM and CDR2 ANQGSEA. The CDR3 spans 13 residues. The CDR3 here is CSVAGGLNQPQHF. CDR3 sequence (DNA): TGCAGCGTTGCAGGGGGCCTGAATCAGCCCCAGCATTTT.

This clonotype was detected a few times. The CDR3 loop reads CSGRLVDTQYF. CDR3 in DNA: TGCAGCGGACGATTGGTAGATACGCAGTATTTT. The chain joins TRBV29-1 to TRBJ2-3; D gene uncertain. This CDR3 is 11 amino acids long. The V gene's germline CDR1 is SQVTM and CDR2 ANQGSEA. The V end was cut by 7 bases, the J end by 5 bases, with 10 bases between.

The table lists this clonotype with many counts. The chain recombines TRBV6-2 or TRBV6-3 with TRBJ2-3; 8 bases align to TRBD2. Germline V gene lookup returns CDR1 MNHEY and CDR2 SVGEGT. Unmatched junction bases numbered 1, after V lost 2 bases and J lost 3 bases. The CDR3 is 14 amino acids. The CDR3 nucleotides read TGTGCCAGCAGTTACGAGCGGGAGACAGATACGCAGTATTTT. Its protein product is CASSYERETDTQYF.

The chain employs TRBV3-1 and TRBJ1-1; D is unresolved. The CDR3 is made up of 12 amino acids. V gave up 4 bases and J gave up 10 bases, with 13 bases separating them. The germline gives CDR1 LGHDT, CDR2 YNNKEL (reference sequence). The CDR3 sequence: CASSPGGEGAFF. DNA of the CDR3: TGTGCCAGCAGCCCTGGTGGTGAGGGAGCTTTCTTT. The whole variable domain, filled in from reference TRBV3-1 and TRBJ1-1, reads DTAVSQTPKYLVTQMGNDKSIKCEQNLGHDTMYWYKQDSKKFLKIMFSYNNKELIINETVPNRFSPKSPDKAHLNLHINSLELGDSAVYFCASSPGGEGAFFGQGTRLTVV.

The V call is TRBV28, the J call TRBJ2-7; D remains unclear. Germline assignment: CDR1 MDHEN and CDR2 SYDVKM. The CDR3 contains 12 residues. Trimming removed 7 bases at V and 0 bases at J, with 7 bases between. The CDR3 nucleotides read TGTGCCAGCAAACGGAACTCCTACGAGCAGTACTTC. Its protein product is CASKRNSYEQYF.

This chain uses TRBV12-3 or TRBV12-4 with TRBJ2-2; 11 bases map to TRBD2. The CDR3 is 16 residues long. V dropped 4 bases and J dropped 4; count of bases not matched to a gene: 5. The chain's CDR3 is CASSSRLAGITGELFF. The CDR3 DNA is TGTGCCAGCAGTTCCAGACTAGCGGGAATCACCGGGGAGCTGTTTTTT.

In its sample, this clonotype was seen once. The chain recombines TRBV12-3 or TRBV12-4 with TRBJ1-5; no reliable D call. This CDR3 has 14 residues. V lost 8 bases, J lost 6 bases, and 17 bases lay in between. CDR3 sequence (DNA): TGTGCCAGCGCTGAACGACCTGGTGGTCAGCCCCAGCATTTT. Its protein is CASAERPGGQPQHF.

In DNA form, the CDR3 reads TGTGCCAGCAGTTCCGGGGGAGTCGCTTTCTTT. The encoded protein is CASSSGGVAFF. The rearrangement links TRBV12-3 or TRBV12-4 to TRBJ1-1; a possible D gene is TRBD1 (5 bases). The CDR3 length is 11 residues. Trimming took 4 bases from V and 11 from J, leaving 11 bases between them.

This clonotype has more than one count but fewer than ten. V and J are TRBV6-1 and TRBJ2-5; D is possibly TRBD2 (6 bases). CDR1 is MNHNS and CDR2 is SASEGT in the germline V gene. V dropped 1 base and J dropped 5 bases, with 8 bases sitting between them. The CDR3 extends over 13 amino acids. The CDR3 loop reads CASSEGGRETQYF. The CDR3 DNA reads as TGTGCCAGCAGTGAAGGGGGGAGGGAGACCCAGTACTTC.

This clonotype was found a few times. The V and J genes are TRBV7-8 and TRBJ2-1, with 8 bases matching TRBD2. CDR1 and CDR2 (germline): SGHVS, FQNEAQ. Trimming at V came to 4 bases and at J to 10 bases, leaving 15 bases not matched to a gene. This CDR3 spans 16 amino acids. CDR3 nucleotide sequence: TGTGCCAGCAGCTCGGGGGGACTAGGGGTCGGTAGCGAGCAGTTCTTC. This codes for CASSSGGLGVGSEQFF.

This clonotype was recorded many times. The chain links TRBV20-1 to TRBJ2-7, with TRBD2 matching 9 bases. Looked up from germline, CDR1 is DFQATT and CDR2 is SNEGSKA (reference sequence). CDR3 size: 13 residues. V gave up 5 bases and J gave up 2 bases; unmatched junction bases: 4. The CDR3 DNA sequence: TGCAGTGCTCGACTAGCGGCAGCCTACGAGCAGTACTTC. Translating it yields CSARLAAAYEQYF.

The V and J genes are TRBV4-3 and TRBJ1-5; D unclear. Trimming took off 0 bases at V and 1 base at J, with 13 bases between the two ends. Germline V gene lookup returns CDR1 LGHNA and CDR2 YSLEER. This CDR3 has 17 amino acids. The CDR3 reads CASSQEIGRASNQPQHF. In DNA, the CDR3 is TGCGCCAGCAGCCAAGAAATCGGGAGGGCCAGCAATCAGCCCCAGCATTTT.